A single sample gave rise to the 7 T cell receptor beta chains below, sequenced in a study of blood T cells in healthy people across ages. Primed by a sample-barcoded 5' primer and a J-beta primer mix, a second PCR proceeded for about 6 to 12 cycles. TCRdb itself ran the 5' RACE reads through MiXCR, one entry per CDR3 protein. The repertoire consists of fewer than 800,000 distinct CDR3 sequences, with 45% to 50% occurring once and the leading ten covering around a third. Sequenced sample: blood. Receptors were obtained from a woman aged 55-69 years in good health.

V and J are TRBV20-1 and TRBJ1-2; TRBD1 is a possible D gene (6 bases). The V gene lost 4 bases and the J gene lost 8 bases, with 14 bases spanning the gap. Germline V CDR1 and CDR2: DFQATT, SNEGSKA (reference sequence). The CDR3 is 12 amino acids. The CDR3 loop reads CSAIEGGSGYTF. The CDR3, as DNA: TGCAGTGCTATCGAGGGGGGGTCCGGCTACACCTTC.

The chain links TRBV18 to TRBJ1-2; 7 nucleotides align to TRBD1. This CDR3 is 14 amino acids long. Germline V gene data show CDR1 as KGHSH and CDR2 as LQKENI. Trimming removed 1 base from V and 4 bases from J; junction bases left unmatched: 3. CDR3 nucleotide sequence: TGTGCCAGCTCACCACGGACAGGACTCTATGGCTACACCTTC. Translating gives CASSPRTGLYGYTF.

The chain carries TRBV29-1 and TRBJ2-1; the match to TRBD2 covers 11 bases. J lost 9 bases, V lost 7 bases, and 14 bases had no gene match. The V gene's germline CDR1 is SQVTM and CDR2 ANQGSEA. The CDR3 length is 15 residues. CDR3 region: CSAWGLAGGWSEQFF. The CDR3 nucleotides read TGCAGCGCATGGGGGCTAGCGGGAGGTTGGAGTGAGCAGTTCTTC.

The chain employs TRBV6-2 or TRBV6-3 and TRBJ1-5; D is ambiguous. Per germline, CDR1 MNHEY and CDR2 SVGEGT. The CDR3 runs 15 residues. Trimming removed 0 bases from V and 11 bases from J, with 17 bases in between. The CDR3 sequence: CASSYSLTAHRSQHF. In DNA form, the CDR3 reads TGTGCCAGCAGTTACTCACTGACGGCCCATCGGTCCCAGCATTTT.

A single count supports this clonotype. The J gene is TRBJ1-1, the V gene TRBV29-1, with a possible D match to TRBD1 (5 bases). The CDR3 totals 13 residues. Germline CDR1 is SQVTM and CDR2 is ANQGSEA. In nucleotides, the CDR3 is TGCAGTGCCTGGGGCGGACAGAACACTGAAGCTTTCTTT. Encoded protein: CSAWGGQNTEAFF.

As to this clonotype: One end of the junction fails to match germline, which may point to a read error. CDR3 DNA sequence: TGCAGTGCTGGAGACTTAGCGGGATTGGCAGAGACCCAGTACTTC. Translated: CSAGDLAGLAETQYF. The V gene is TRBV20-1, the J gene TRBJ2-5; the match to TRBD2 covers 8 bases. The CDR3 is made up of 15 amino acids. Germline assignment: CDR1 DFQATT and CDR2 SNEGSKA (reference sequence).

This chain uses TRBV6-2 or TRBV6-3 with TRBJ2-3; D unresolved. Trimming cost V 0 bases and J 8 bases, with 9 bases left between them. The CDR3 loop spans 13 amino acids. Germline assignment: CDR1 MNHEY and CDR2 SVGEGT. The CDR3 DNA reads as TGTGCCAGCAGTTACTCGACTTACAGTACGCAGTATTTT. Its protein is CASSYSTYSTQYF.